The present TCR beta chain was sequenced within a study of T cell repertoires in cytomegalovirus infection. On this clonotype itself: The antigen remains undetermined.

TCRdb used MiXCR to reprocess the reads, holding one entry per CDR3 protein. The repertoire holds some 800,000 distinct CDR3 sequences, with almost 30% as singletons. V dropped 0 bases and J dropped 5 bases, with 10 bases sitting between them. From germline, CDR1 is MNHEY and CDR2 SMNVEV (reference sequence). The CDR3 totals 14 residues. The clonotype comes from a human donor in good health (CMV status not recorded). Some clones in this sample may be carry-over from other donors' samples. Here the sequenced sample was cultured CD8+ T cells from PBMCs, taken from culture after CMV antigen stimulation. The gene calls are TRBV27 and TRBJ1-2, with D possibly matching TRBD1 (5 bases). CDR3 sequence: CASSLSIGDYGYTF. For the CDR3, the DNA is TGTGCCAGCAGTTTATCGATAGGGGATTATGGCTACACCTTC.